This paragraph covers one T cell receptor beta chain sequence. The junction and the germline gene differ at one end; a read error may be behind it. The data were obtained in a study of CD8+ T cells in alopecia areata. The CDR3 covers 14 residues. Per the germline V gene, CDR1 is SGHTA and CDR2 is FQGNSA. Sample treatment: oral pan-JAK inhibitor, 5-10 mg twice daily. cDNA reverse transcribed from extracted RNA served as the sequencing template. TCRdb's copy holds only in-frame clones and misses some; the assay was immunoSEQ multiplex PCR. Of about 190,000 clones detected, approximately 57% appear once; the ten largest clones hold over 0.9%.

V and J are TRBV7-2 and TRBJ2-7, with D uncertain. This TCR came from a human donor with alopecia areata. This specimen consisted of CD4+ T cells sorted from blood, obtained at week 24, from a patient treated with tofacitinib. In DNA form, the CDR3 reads TGTGCCAGCAGCTTAGGGGCTCCCAGTTTAACGACCGGGTTC. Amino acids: CASSLGAPSLTTGF.